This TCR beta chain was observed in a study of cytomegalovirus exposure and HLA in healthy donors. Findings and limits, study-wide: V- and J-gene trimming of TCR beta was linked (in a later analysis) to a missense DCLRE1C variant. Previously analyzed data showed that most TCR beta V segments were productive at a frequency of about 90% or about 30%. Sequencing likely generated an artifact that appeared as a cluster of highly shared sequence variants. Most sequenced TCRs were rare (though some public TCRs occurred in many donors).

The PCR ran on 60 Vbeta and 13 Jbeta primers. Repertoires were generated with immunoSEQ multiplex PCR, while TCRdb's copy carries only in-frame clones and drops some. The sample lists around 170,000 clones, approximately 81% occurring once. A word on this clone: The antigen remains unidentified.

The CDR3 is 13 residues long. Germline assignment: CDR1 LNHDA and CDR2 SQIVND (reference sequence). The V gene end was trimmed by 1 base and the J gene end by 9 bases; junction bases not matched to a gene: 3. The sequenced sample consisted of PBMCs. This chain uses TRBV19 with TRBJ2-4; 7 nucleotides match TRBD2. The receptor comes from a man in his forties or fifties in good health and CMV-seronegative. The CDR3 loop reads CASSIGGTTIQYF. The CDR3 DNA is TGTGCCAGTAGTATAGGTGGGACTACCATTCAGTACTTC.